This T cell receptor beta chain stems from a study of T cells in Graves' hyperthyroidism and ophthalmopathy. In this sample, this clonotype turned up many times. Regions amplified from RNA transcripts were the TCR beta CDR3 regions. HTBI primers drove first-round RT-PCR of the TCR CDR3. TCRdb passed the multiplex PCR reads through MiXCR, listing each CDR3 protein once. Of around 620,000 distinct CDR3 sequences in the sample, 13% to 15% were seen once. Germline V gene lookup returns CDR1 DFQATT and CDR2 SNEGSKA (reference sequence). CDR3 length: 15 residues. V was shortened by 0 bases and J by 3 bases, with 14 bases between the two germline ends.

This receptor was obtained from a woman under 30 with Graves' ophthalmopathy. Sequencing was performed on blood. The chain couples TRBV20-1 to TRBJ1-1; D not resolved. The CDR3 reads CSARDRPDGYTEAFF. CDR3 bases: TGCAGTGCTAGAGATCGCCCGGACGGATACACTGAAGCTTTCTTT.